This T cell receptor beta chain derives from a study of human T cells and chemical hapten exposure. On the study more broadly: DPC at 2% was the sensitizing agent, placed on roughly 2 cm by roughly 2 cm of upper inner arm skin. Study observations and caveats: It was expanded TCRs that formed significantly more large CDR3 similarity clusters than controls did.

As for time point: patch test 1, 2 weeks after DPC sensitization. Described treatment: therapeutic diphenylcyclopropenone sensitization with weekly scalp DPC. In germline, CDR1 is MNHNY, CDR2 SVGAGI (reference sequence). The CDR3 covers 13 residues. The V and J ends lost 0 bases and 6 bases respectively, with 9 bases between them. Of note for this clonotype: Its antigen remains unidentified.

The library attached unique molecular identifiers to individual cDNA molecules. TCRdb re-derived calls from the RACE reads in MiXCR, one entry per CDR3 protein. The repertoire holds roughly 360,000 distinct CDR3 sequences, with 4.8% as singletons. This receptor was taken from a woman aged 45-60 years with alopecia areata. Some clones in this sample may be carry-over from other donors' samples. Sequencing used whole blood, obtained in connection with sensitization to the hapten diphenylcyclopropenone (DPC). This rearrangement joins TRBV6-6 to TRBJ2-7; D could derive from TRBD1 or TRBD2 (5 bases each). CDR3 bases: TGTGCCAGCAGTTACTCGGGGGAGCTCGAGCAGTACTTC. As protein: CASSYSGELEQYF.